This T cell receptor beta chain came from a study of blood T cell repertoires in COVID-19 (dated by TCRdb to about 2020). About the full investigation: Samples covering the acute and convalescent phases of COVID-19 were provided by collaborators in the United States, Italy and Spain. The repertoires were released in a freely available public database intended as a resource for research on the immune response to SARS-CoV-2. Where available, HLA class I and class II types were taken from metadata supplied by the sample provider and were not determined by assay-based typing. Subjects who had been exposed to COVID-19, were actively infected with it, or had recovered from it provided the deeply sampled blood TCRbeta repertoires that made up the dataset. Nearly every sample came with metadata listing a de-identified subject ID, COVID-19 status, age in years and sex. The samples were drawn from the first 160 participants of the ongoing ImmuneRACE study and from roughly 1,300 subjects provided by 6 global collaborators. The material from the prospective study consisted of cDNA or gDNA derived from T cells, B-cell-depleted T cells, or PBMCs.

TCRbeta CDR3 regions were amplified from genomic DNA using the immunoSEQ Assay, a bias-controlled multiplex PCR. The authors' pipeline ran thus. The number of nucleated cells in each sample was estimated from the amplification of reference gene primers within the assay. To quantify the absolute abundance of each unique TCRbeta CDR3 rearrangement, sequence reads were collapsed and filtered. For each sample, productive Simpson clonality was calculated as the square root of Simpson's diversity index across productive rearrangements. The table was pulled from immuneACCESS by TCRdb, which kept in-frame rearrangements only. Such tables lose some clones; where checked, under half of the loss comes from unresolved V genes, and the rest has no known cause. Clone size and the V and J calls come from that table; the DNA yielded D and trimming. This sample has fewer than 450,000 clones in its table, and more than 85% of those were observed once. The ten top clones hold over 0.8% of the sample.

In the prospective study, participants were roughly 18 to 90 years old, resided in about two dozen geographic areas of the United States, and were enrolled through a virtual design. In the prospective study, cohorts were assigned on the basis of participant-reported clinical history obtained from a screening survey and a study questionnaire. ImmuneRACE Cohort 3 recovered participants were defined by two consecutive negative NP/OP PCR tests, healthcare professional clearance, or symptom resolution. In the prospective study, mobile phlebotomists collected whole blood, serum and a nasopharyngeal or oropharyngeal swab from each participant. Prospective study participants could optionally give additional blood draws and questionnaires over an approximately two-month period. Before DNA extraction, blood samples from the prospective study were shipped at room temperature or frozen. As regards this clone: The antigen it binds to is not known. The sample holds no much larger clone one base away, and base qualities are not on file.

Study-wide findings and limitations: How much clinical and demographic metadata was included differed by source and by participant, and the metadata was provided uncurated.

CDR1 and CDR2 were assigned from the germline V gene as SGHAT and FQNNGV. The CDR3, from cysteine to phenylalanine, totals 15 residues. The read is trimmed to its CDR3 DNA, 45 bases read in frame from base 1. Trimming at the junction amounts to 1 base on V and 5 bases on J, and the germline ends lie 14 bases apart. The sequence joins TRBV11-2 to TRBJ2-5, and perhaps TRBD2 as D gene, on 6 matching bases. Sequenced sample: PBMCs or T cells enriched from blood (not recorded which). This TCR derives from a woman younger than 45 who had recovered from COVID-19. The CDR3 has the sequence CASSLGGRGDETQYF. The base sequence is TGTGCCAGCAGCTTAGGTGGGCGGGGTGACGAGACCCAGTACTTC.